The T cell receptor beta chain described here comes from a study of blood T cell repertoires in COVID-19. This clone was seen many times. Data came from immunoSEQ multiplex PCR; TCRdb stores just in-frame clones and leaves some out. The sample includes about 180,000 clones, 85% to 90% seen only once; the top ten take roughly 2.4%. This TCR came from a middle-aged woman with acute COVID-19. Sequenced sample: PBMCs or T cells enriched from blood (not recorded which).

CDR3 coding DNA: TGTGCCAGCAGTCACCCCCTGACTCTAGTGCAGTACTTC. The encoded protein is CASSHPLTLVQYF. V usage is TRBV6-5 and J usage is TRBJ2-7; D not resolved. The CDR3 runs to 13 residues. Per germline, CDR1 MNHEY and CDR2 SVGAGI. Trimming pared 5 bases from V and 9 bases from J, leaving 17 bases between.